The 12 T cell receptor beta chains presented below share a single source sample, sequenced in a study of beta chain features in type 1 diabetes. Of the isolated RNA, all was reverse transcribed, and so the sequenced material was expressed TCRB transcripts. TCRdb's table, derived via immunoSEQ multiplex PCR, lists solely in-frame clones and lacks some. The sample has about 220,000 clones; about a tenth are singletons. Sample: central memory CD4+ T cells from blood. These receptors were collected from a man aged 18 to 35 in good health.

The rearrangement uses TRBV11-2 and TRBJ2-1; D is perhaps TRBD1 or TRBD2 (5 bases each). Germline values: CDR1 SGHAT, CDR2 FQNNGV. This CDR3 has 16 amino acids. Trimming removed 5 bases at V and 5 bases at J, with 19 bases between. CDR3 sequence reads: CASSPPGAIGNNEQFF. CDR3 coding DNA: TGTGCCAGCAGCCCACCCGGGGCGATTGGTAACAATGAGCAGTTCTTC.

This clone was detected a few times. The chain combines TRBV13 with TRBJ2-1; 11 bases line up with TRBD2. Germline values: CDR1 PRHDT, CDR2 FYEKMQ (reference sequence). The CDR3 is 16 residues long. V dropped 5 bases and J dropped 4; count of bases not matched to a gene: 7. In DNA form, the CDR3 reads TGTGCCAGCAGCGGGAAGACTAGCGGGACATACAATGAGCAGTTCTTC. Translating gives CASSGKTSGTYNEQFF.

The genes are TRBV5-1 and TRBJ2-1; 12 positions agree with TRBD2. The CDR3 covers 15 residues. The V gene's germline CDR1 is SGHRS and CDR2 YFSETQ. Trimming at V came to 4 bases and at J to 5 bases, leaving 4 bases not matched to a gene. The CDR3 reads CASSVGLAGHNEQFF. Here the CDR3 DNA reads TGCGCCAGCAGCGTGGGACTAGCGGGTCACAATGAGCAGTTCTTC.

In this sample, this clone turned up a few times. This chain uses TRBV7-9 with TRBJ2-5, with TRBD2 matching over 8 bases. The CDR3 consists of 17 residues. The V segment lost 4 bases and the J segment 2 bases; nucleotides outside the gene matches: 12. Germline values: CDR1 SEHNR, CDR2 FQNEAQ (reference sequence). The DNA of the CDR3 is TGTGCCAGCAGCTCCCGTGGAGGTAGCGGGAAGCAAGAGACCCAGTACTTC. Amino acids: CASSSRGGSGKQETQYF.

This clone occurred a few times. The chain employs TRBV9 and TRBJ1-2; D unresolved. This CDR3 is built from 15 residues. Germline V gene sequence: CDR1 SGDLS, CDR2 YYNGEE. The germline V and J ends were trimmed by 4 bases and 8 bases, with 21 bases remaining between them. The CDR3 is CASSQETGYGSGYTF. DNA for the CDR3: TGTGCCAGCAGCCAAGAGACGGGCTATGGCTCGGGCTACACCTTC.

The chain recombines TRBV27 with TRBJ2-1, with a weak D call TRBD2 (7 bases). Germline V CDR1 and CDR2: MNHEY, SMNVEV (reference sequence). This CDR3 comprises 16 residues. With 5 bases removed from V and 3 bases from J, the gap between germline ends came to 17 bases. CDR3 loop: CASSDQGLADYNEQFF. Written as DNA, the CDR3 is TGTGCCAGCAGTGATCAGGGGCTAGCGGACTACAATGAGCAGTTCTTC.

This chain links TRBV9 with TRBJ2-2; D not resolved. This CDR3 is built from 13 residues. V lost 1 base to trimming and J lost 8 bases, with 9 bases between them. Germline CDR1 reads SGDLS; CDR2 reads YYNGEE. The CDR3 reads CASSVSKPGELFF. The CDR3, as DNA: TGTGCCAGCAGCGTATCCAAACCAGGGGAGCTGTTTTTT.

This clone was picked up a small number of times. The chain recombines TRBV5-4 with TRBJ2-1; D unresolved. Germline V gene lookup returns CDR1 SGHNT and CDR2 YYREEE (reference sequence). Trimming shortened V by 4 bases and J by 15 bases, and 11 bases separated the two germline ends. This CDR3 region has 10 residues. Written as DNA, the CDR3 is TGTGCCAGCAGCCCCGGTGGGTGGTTCTTC. Translated: CASSPGGWFF.

This clone was counted many times. Different DNA sequences within this sample yield the same CDR3. The chain joins TRBV7-8 to TRBJ2-3; a possible D gene is TRBD2 (6 bases). The CDR3 loop spans 15 amino acids. V was pared by 5 bases and J by 1 base, with 13 bases between. Looked up from germline, CDR1 is SGHVS and CDR2 is FQNEAQ. The CDR3: CASSPRGGGTDTQYF. The DNA of the CDR3 is TGTGCCAGCAGCCCCCGGGGAGGTGGCACAGATACGCAGTATTTT.

This clone was found a few times. The CDR3 nucleotides are TGCAGCGTTGAAGGGGAAGGAAGATACGAGCAGTACTTC. This gives the protein CSVEGEGRYEQYF. This chain connects TRBV29-1 to TRBJ2-7; D unresolved. Germline assignment: CDR1 SQVTM and CDR2 ANQGSEA. CDR3 size: 13 residues. Trimming left V 1 base short and J 4 bases short, with 11 bases between.

This clone was counted a few times. The rearrangement uses TRBV4-2 and TRBJ2-1; a possible D gene is TRBD2 (6 bases). This CDR3 has 12 residues. Trimming left V 4 bases short and J 6 bases short, with 7 bases between. Germline CDR1 LGHNA, CDR2 YNFKEQ. CDR3 sequence reads: CASSPTSNEQFF. In DNA form, the CDR3 reads TGTGCCAGCAGCCCGACTAGCAATGAGCAGTTCTTC.

The chain joins TRBV7-4 to TRBJ2-1, with D tentatively TRBD2 (6 bases). The CDR3 consists of 19 residues. Trimming cost V 3 bases and J 0 bases, with 21 bases left between them. The germline CDR1 and CDR2 sequences are SGHVT and SQSDAQ. This chain's CDR3 is CASSFRTGVLRDSYNEQFF. CDR3 coding DNA: TGTGCCAGCAGCTTCCGGACGGGAGTCCTTAGGGACTCCTACAATGAGCAGTTCTTC. The variable domain in full, completed from reference TRBV7-4 and TRBJ2-1, reads GAGVSQSPRYKVAKRGRDVALRCDSISGHVTLYWYRQTLGQGSEVLTYSQSDAQRDKSGRPSGRFSAERPERSVSTLKIQRTEQGDSAVYLCASSFRTGVLRDSYNEQFFGPGTRLTVL.